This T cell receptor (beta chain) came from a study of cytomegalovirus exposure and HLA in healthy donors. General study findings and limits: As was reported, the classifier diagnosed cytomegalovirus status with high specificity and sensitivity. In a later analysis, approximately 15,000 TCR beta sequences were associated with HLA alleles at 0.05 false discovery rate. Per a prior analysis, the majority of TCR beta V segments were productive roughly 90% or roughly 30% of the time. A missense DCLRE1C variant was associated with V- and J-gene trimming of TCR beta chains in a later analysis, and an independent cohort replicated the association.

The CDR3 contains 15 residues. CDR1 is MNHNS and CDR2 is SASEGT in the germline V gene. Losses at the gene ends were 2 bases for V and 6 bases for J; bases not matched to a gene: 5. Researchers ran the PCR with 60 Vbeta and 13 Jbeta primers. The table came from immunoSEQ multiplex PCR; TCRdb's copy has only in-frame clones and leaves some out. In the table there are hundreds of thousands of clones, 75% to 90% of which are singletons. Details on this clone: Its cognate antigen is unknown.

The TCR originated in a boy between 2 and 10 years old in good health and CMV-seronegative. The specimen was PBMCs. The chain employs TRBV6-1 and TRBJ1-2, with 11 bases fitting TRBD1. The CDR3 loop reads CASSEIRTGGNGYTF. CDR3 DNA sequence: TGTGCCAGCAGTGAAATACGGACAGGGGGCAATGGCTACACCTTC.